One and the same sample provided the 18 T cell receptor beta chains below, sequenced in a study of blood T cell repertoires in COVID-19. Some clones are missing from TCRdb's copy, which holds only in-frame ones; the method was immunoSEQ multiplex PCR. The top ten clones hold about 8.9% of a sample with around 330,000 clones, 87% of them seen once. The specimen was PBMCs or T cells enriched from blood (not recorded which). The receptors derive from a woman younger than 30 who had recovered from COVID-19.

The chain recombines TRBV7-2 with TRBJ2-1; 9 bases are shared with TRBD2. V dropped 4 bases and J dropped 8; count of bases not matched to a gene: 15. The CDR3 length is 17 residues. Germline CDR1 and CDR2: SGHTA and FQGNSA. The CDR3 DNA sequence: TGTGCCAGCAGCTCTCGACCCCTAGCGGGAAGTGTCGATGAGCAGTTCTTC. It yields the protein CASSSRPLAGSVDEQFF.

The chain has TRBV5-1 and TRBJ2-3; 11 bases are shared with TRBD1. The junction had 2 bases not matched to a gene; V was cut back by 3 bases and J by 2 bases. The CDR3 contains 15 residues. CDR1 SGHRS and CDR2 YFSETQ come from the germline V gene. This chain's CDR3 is CASSSGQGDTDTQYF. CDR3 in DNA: TGCGCCAGCAGCTCGGGACAGGGGGACACAGATACGCAGTATTTT. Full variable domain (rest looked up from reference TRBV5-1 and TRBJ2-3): KAGVTQTPRYLIKTRGQQVTLSCSPISGHRSVSWYQQTPGQGLQFLFEYFSETQRNKGNFPGRFSGRQFSNSRSEMNVSTLELGDSALYLCASSSGQGDTDTQYFGPGTRLTVL.

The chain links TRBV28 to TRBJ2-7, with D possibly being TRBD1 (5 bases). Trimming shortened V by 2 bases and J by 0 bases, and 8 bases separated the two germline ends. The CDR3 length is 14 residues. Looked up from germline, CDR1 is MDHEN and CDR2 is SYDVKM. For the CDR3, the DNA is TGTGCCAGCAGTTTAGCGGACAACTCCTACGAGCAGTACTTC. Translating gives CASSLADNSYEQYF. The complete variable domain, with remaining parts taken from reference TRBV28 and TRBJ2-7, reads DVKVTQSSRYLVKRTGEKVFLECVQDMDHENMFWYRQDPGLGLRLIYFSYDVKMKEKGDIPEGYSVSREKKERFSLILESASTNQTSMYLCASSLADNSYEQYFGPGTRLTVT.

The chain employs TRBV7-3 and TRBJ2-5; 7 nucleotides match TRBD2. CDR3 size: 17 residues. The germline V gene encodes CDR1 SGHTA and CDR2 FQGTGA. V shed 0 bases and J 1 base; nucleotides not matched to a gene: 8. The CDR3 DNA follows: TGTGCCAGCAGCTTAACCGGGGCTAGCGGACTCCAAGAGACCCAGTACTTC. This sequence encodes CASSLTGASGLQETQYF. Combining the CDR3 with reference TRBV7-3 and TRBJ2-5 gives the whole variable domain GAGVSQTPSNKVTEKGKYVELRCDPISGHTALYWYRQSLGQGPEFLIYFQGTGAADDSGLPNDRFFAVRPEGSVSTLKIQRTERGDSAVYLCASSLTGASGLQETQYFGPGTRLLVL.

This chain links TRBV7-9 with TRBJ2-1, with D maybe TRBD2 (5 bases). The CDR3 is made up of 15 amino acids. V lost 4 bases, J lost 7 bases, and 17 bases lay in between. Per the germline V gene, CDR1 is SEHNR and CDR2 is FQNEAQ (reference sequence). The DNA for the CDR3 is TGTGCCAGCAGCTCCCCGGTGAGGGTAAGGAATGAGCAGTTCTTC. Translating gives CASSSPVRVRNEQFF.

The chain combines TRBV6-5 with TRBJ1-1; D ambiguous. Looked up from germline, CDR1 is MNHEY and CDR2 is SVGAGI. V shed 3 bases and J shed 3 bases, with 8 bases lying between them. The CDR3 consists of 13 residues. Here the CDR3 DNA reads TGTGCCAGCAGTTATTACGGTGACACTGAAGCTTTCTTT. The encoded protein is CASSYYGDTEAFF.

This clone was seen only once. CDR3 bases: TGCGCCAGCAGCCAAGAACTGGGGCGCCGGTCCCCCTCCTACAATGAGCAGTTCTTC. This encodes CASSQELGRRSPSYNEQFF. This rearrangement joins TRBV4-3 to TRBJ2-1, with D perhaps TRBD1 (5 bases). The CDR3 runs 19 residues. V was shortened by 0 bases and J by 0 bases, with 18 bases between the two germline ends. Germline V gene data show CDR1 as LGHNA and CDR2 as YSLEER.

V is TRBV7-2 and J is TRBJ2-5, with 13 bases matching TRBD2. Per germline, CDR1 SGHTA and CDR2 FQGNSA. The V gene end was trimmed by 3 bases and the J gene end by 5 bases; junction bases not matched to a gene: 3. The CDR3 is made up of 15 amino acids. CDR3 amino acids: CASSLGLAGWETQYF. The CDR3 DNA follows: TGTGCCAGCAGCTTGGGACTAGCGGGGTGGGAGACCCAGTACTTC. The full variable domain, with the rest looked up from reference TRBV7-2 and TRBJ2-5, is GAGVSQSPSNKVTEKGKDVELRCDPISGHTALYWYRQSLGQGLEFLIYFQGNSAPDKSGLPSDRFSAERTGGSVSTLTIQRTQQEDSAVYLCASSLGLAGWETQYFGPGTRLLVL.

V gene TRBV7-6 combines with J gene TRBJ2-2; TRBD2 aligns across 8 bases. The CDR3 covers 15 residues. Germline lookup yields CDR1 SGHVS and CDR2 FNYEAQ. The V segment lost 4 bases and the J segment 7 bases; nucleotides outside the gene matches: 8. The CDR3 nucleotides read TGTGCCAGCAGCTCAGGGACTAGTGGACTCGGGGAGCTGTTTTTT. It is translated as CASSSGTSGLGELFF.

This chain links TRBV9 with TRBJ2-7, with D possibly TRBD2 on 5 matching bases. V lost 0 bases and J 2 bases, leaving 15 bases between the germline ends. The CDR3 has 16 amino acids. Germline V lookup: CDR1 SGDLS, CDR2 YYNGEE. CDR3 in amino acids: CASSVGTHPGPYEQYF. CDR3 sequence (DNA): TGTGCCAGCAGCGTAGGGACTCACCCTGGACCCTACGAGCAGTACTTC.

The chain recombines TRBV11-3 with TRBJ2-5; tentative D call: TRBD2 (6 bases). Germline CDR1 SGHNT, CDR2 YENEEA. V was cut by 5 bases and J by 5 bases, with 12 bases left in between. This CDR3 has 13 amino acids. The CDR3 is CASSPRLEETQYF. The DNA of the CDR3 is TGTGCCAGCAGCCCTAGACTAGAGGAGACCCAGTACTTC.

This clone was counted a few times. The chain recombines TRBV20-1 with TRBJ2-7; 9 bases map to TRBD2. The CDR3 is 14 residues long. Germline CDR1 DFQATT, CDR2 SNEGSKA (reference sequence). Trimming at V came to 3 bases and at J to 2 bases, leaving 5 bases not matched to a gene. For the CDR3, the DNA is TGCAGTGCTAGTTTGCGGGGGGGAACCTACGAGCAGTACTTC. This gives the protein CSASLRGGTYEQYF.

The CDR3: CASRITGGRGNQPQHF. The CDR3 DNA sequence: TGTGCCAGCAGAATCACAGGGGGCAGGGGCAATCAGCCCCAGCATTTT. The chain recombines TRBV28 with TRBJ1-5; 9 nucleotides align to TRBD1. CDR1 MDHEN and CDR2 SYDVKM come from the germline V gene. CDR3 length equals 16 residues. The V and J ends lost 6 bases and 2 bases, in that order; junction bases with no gene match: 8. Full variable domain (outside the CDR3, taken from reference TRBV28 and TRBJ1-5): DVKVTQSSRYLVKRTGEKVFLECVQDMDHENMFWYRQDPGLGLRLIYFSYDVKMKEKGDIPEGYSVSREKKERFSLILESASTNQTSMYLCASRITGGRGNQPQHFGDGTRLSIL.

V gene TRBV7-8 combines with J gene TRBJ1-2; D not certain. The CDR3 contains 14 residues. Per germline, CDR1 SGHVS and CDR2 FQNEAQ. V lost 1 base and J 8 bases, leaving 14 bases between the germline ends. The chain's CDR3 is CASSLVSSRGGYTF. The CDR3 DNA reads TGTGCCAGCAGCTTAGTAAGTTCTAGAGGAGGCTACACCTTC.

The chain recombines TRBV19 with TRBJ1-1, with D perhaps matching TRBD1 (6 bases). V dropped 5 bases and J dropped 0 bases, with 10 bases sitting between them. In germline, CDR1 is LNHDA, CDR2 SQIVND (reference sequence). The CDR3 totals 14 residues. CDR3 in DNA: TGTGCCAGTAGTGGGGGGGCTTTGAACACTGAAGCTTTCTTT. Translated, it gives CASSGGALNTEAFF.

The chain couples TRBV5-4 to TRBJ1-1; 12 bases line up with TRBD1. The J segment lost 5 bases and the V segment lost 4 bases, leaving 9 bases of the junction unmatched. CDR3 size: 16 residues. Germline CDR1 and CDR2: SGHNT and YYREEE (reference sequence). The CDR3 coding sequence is TGTGCCAGCAGCCCCGGGACAGGGGGCAGAAGGACTGAAGCTTTCTTT. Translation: CASSPGTGGRRTEAFF. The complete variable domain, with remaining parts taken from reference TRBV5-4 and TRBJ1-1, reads ETGVTQSPTHLIKTRGQQVTLRCSSQSGHNTVSWYQQALGQGPQFIFQYYREEENGRGNFPPRFSGLQFPNYSSELNVNALELDDSALYLCASSPGTGGRRTEAFFGQGTRLTVV.

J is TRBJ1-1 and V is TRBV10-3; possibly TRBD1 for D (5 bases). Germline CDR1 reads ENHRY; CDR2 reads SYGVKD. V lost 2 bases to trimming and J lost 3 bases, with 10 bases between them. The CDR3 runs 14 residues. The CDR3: CAISEPDIHTEAFF. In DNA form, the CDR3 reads TGTGCCATCAGTGAGCCGGACATCCACACTGAAGCTTTCTTT.

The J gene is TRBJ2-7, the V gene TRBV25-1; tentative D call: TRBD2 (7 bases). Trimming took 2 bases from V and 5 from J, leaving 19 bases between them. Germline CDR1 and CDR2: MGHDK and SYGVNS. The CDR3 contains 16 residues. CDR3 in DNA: TGTGCCAGCAGTGAAGAGGCAGGGGCGGGAGATCACGAGCAGTACTTC. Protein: CASSEEAGAGDHEQYF.